This T cell receptor (beta chain) was sequenced in a study of T cell responses to AZD1222 COVID-19 vaccine. Notes on the study in general: Repertoires were sampled only after the peak T cell response. Clonal diversity may have been underestimated in mostly white British donors. Spike-spanning, vaccine-associated CD4 TCRs were dominant at 160-218 and 743-854.

The CDR3 runs to 12 residues. The germline V and J ends were trimmed by 3 bases and 7 bases, with 9 bases remaining between them. Assay: immunoSEQ multiplex PCR; the TCRdb copy retains only in-frame clones and omits some. In the table there are about 100,000 clones, more than 75% of which are singletons. Details on this clone: Its antigen remains unknown.

V and J are TRBV12-3 or TRBV12-4 and TRBJ2-5, with TRBD2 as a possible D gene (6 bases). The specimen comprised peripheral blood, sampled on day 0 of MenACWY control vaccination. The receptor's source is an adult in good health. The CDR3: CASSLGGGTQYF. In nucleotides, the CDR3 is TGTGCCAGCAGTTTGGGGGGAGGGACCCAGTACTTC.